The next 25 T cell receptor beta chains were all read from a single sample in a study of cytomegalovirus exposure and HLA in healthy donors (dated by TCRdb to about 2017). The method behind the library was the immunoSEQ multiplex PCR assay. For the multiplex PCR, a mixture combining 60 forward primers for TCR Vbeta segments and 13 reverse primers for TCR Jbeta segments was used. Imported from immuneACCESS, the table was reduced by TCRdb to in-frame sequences with V and J called. These copies leave out some clones; in studies compared against another copy, an unresolved V gene accounts for under half, and the cause of the remainder is not known. Across this sample there are some 220,000 clones, with about 88% seen only once. Around 0.22% of the sample lies in the top ten. Material for sequencing was PBMCs. These receptors all come from a girl aged 2 to 10 in good health and CMV-seronegative.

The rearrangement joins TRBV5-6 to TRBJ2-3; 7 bases are shared with TRBD2. The ends lost 2 bases at V and 1 base at J; junction bases unmatched: 4. The CDR3 sequence is 15 residues long. Per the germline V gene, CDR1 is SGHDT and CDR2 is YYEEEE. The CDR3 sequence: CASSFFAGGTDTQYF. The CDR3 DNA sequence: TGTGCCAGCAGCTTTTTTGCGGGAGGCACAGATACGCAGTATTTT.

V usage is TRBV7-2 and J usage is TRBJ1-2, with D possibly matching TRBD1 (6 bases). V shed 3 bases and J shed 4 bases, with 15 bases lying between them. Germline loops: CDR1 SGHTA, CDR2 FQGNSA. The CDR3 is 15 residues long. CDR3 region: CASSFRTASFYGYTF. CDR3 coding DNA: TGTGCCAGCAGCTTCAGGACAGCCTCCTTCTATGGCTACACCTTC.

The CDR3: CASSQGGLAGGQETQYF. In nucleotides, the CDR3 is TGCGCCAGCAGCCAAGGCGGACTAGCGGGAGGCCAAGAGACCCAGTACTTC. The genes are TRBV4-1 and TRBJ2-5; 14 nucleotides match TRBD2. The CDR3 consists of 17 residues. Germline V lookup: CDR1 MGHRA, CDR2 YSYEKL. V gave up 1 base and J gave up 1 base; unmatched junction bases: 2.

The chain combines TRBV30 with TRBJ2-3; 9 nucleotides align to TRBD2. CDR1 and CDR2 from the germline V gene are GTSNPN and SVGIG (reference sequence). J gave up 4 bases and V 1 base, and 3 bases lay outside the gene matches. This CDR3 has 14 residues. The CDR3 region is CAWSGGRGPDTQYF. The CDR3 DNA reads as TGTGCCTGGAGTGGCGGGAGGGGACCAGATACGCAGTATTTT.

This clone was detected only a few times. The CDR3 DNA reads TGTGCCAGCAGATCTAGCGGGACCACAGATACGCAGTATTTT. It encodes CASRSSGTTDTQYF. The chain combines TRBV25-1 with TRBJ2-3; 9 positions match TRBD2. The CDR3 consists of 14 residues. Germline CDR1 MGHDK, CDR2 SYGVNS. With V trimmed by 6 bases and J by 2 bases, 3 bases remained unmatched.

This clone appeared a few times. Distinct nucleotide sequences in the sample also encode this CDR3. The chain joins TRBV5-1 to TRBJ2-7; D gene ambiguous. This CDR3 is 14 amino acids long. Germline loops: CDR1 SGHRS, CDR2 YFSETQ. V was clipped by 1 base and J by 1 base, with 9 bases between them. CDR3 amino acids: CASSLTAGSYEQYF. In DNA, the CDR3 is TGCGCCAGCAGCTTGACTGCCGGGTCCTACGAGCAGTACTTC.

The rearrangement links TRBV6-5 to TRBJ2-7; D not resolved. V dropped 5 bases and J dropped 3 bases, with 14 bases sitting between them. Germline CDR1 reads MNHEY; CDR2 reads SVGAGI. This CDR3 is built from 14 residues. The CDR3 DNA reads TGTGCCAGCAGTGCCTTTAGCTCCAACTACGAGCAGTACTTC. It translates to CASSAFSSNYEQYF.

This chain uses TRBV19 with TRBJ1-1; 8 bases line up with TRBD1. Germline CDR1 is LNHDA and CDR2 is SQIVND (reference sequence). The CDR3 has 12 residues. V shed 6 bases, J shed 4 bases, and the junction held 1 base outside the gene matches. CDR3 sequence (DNA): TGTGCCAGTAGCGACAGGGGCACTGAAGCTTTCTTT. Translation: CASSDRGTEAFF.

V gene TRBV6-6 combines with J gene TRBJ1-2, with TRBD1 matching 8 bases. The CDR3 consists of 16 residues. Per the germline V gene, CDR1 is MNHNY and CDR2 is SVGAGI (reference sequence). Unmatched junction bases numbered 11, after V lost 0 bases and J lost 8 bases. The chain's CDR3 is CASSYSPDRDGGGYTF. The CDR3 nucleotides read TGTGCCAGCAGTTACTCGCCGGACAGGGACGGTGGAGGCTACACCTTC.

CDR3 residues: CSVGHASEAFF. In nucleotides, the CDR3 is TGCAGCGTCGGACATGCCTCGGAAGCTTTCTTT. This chain uses TRBV29-1 with TRBJ1-1, with TRBD1 as a possible D gene (5 bases). In germline, CDR1 is SQVTM, CDR2 ANQGSEA. V lost 6 bases and J 8 bases, leaving 13 bases between the germline ends. The CDR3 is made up of 11 amino acids.

The gene calls are TRBV2 and TRBJ2-1, with a possible D match to TRBD2 (5 bases). Trimming removed 2 bases from V and 7 bases from J, with 18 bases in between. This CDR3 is built from 16 residues. Germline V gives CDR1 SNHLY, CDR2 FYNNEI. The CDR3 DNA is TGTGCCAGCAGTGAATATAGCCTTCCCGGAGGAAATGAGCAGTTCTTC. Translation: CASSEYSLPGGNEQFF.

The chain has TRBV6-1 and TRBJ2-5, with D maybe TRBD2 (6 bases). The better agreement between TRBJ2-7 and the DNA end casts doubt on the J call. There are 15 residues in the CDR3. Germline V gives CDR1 MNHNS, CDR2 SASEGT. The CDR3 DNA sequence: TGTGCCAGCAGTGAAGAAGGTGGAGGGGTCCACGAGCAGTACTTC. Protein sequence: CASSEEGGGVHEQYF.

The chain joins TRBV4-2 to TRBJ1-5; D not certain. Germline CDR1 LGHNA, CDR2 YNFKEQ. This CDR3 region has 16 residues. Trimming removed 0 bases from V and 3 bases from J, with 12 bases in between. CDR3 nucleotides: TGTGCCAGCAGCCAAGAAGGAGAGGGTTACAATCAGCCCCAGCATTTT. It specifies CASSQEGEGYNQPQHF.

This clone was seen only once. J is TRBJ1-1 and V is TRBV19, with 10 nucleotides matching TRBD1. The CDR3 runs to 17 residues. Germline CDR1 reads LNHDA; CDR2 reads SQIVND (reference sequence). V shed 5 bases and J 0 bases; nucleotides not matched to a gene: 9. CDR3 amino acids: CASSHRSGTGVNTEAFF. The CDR3 coding sequence is TGTGCCAGTAGTCACAGATCCGGGACAGGGGTGAACACTGAAGCTTTCTTT. The full variable domain, rest sourced from reference TRBV19 and TRBJ1-1, is DGGITQSPKYLFRKEGQNVTLSCEQNLNHDAMYWYRQDPGQGLRLIYYSQIVNDFQKGDIAEGYSVSREKKESFPLTVTSAQKNPTAFYLCASSHRSGTGVNTEAFFGQGTRLTVV.

The chain couples TRBV10-2 to TRBJ1-6; a weak D match, TRBD1 (6 bases). Germline V gene sequence: CDR1 WSHSY, CDR2 SAAADI. This CDR3 region has 16 residues. Trimming pared 2 bases from V and 6 bases from J, leaving 14 bases between. The CDR3 is CASSEIVGQLNSPLHF. The CDR3 nucleotides read TGCGCCAGCAGTGAGATCGTTGGACAGCTTAATTCACCCCTCCACTTT.

V and J are TRBV5-4 and TRBJ1-1; no clear D. Germline V gene lookup returns CDR1 SGHNT and CDR2 YYREEE (reference sequence). With 2 bases removed from V and 1 base from J, the gap between germline ends came to 3 bases. CDR3 size: 12 residues. In DNA form, the CDR3 reads TGTGCCAGCAGCTTCAGGAACACTGAAGCTTTCTTT. Residues: CASSFRNTEAFF.

The chain has TRBV7-7 and TRBJ2-1; D might be TRBD2 (7 bases). The germline CDR1 and CDR2 sequences are SSHAT and FNYEAQ (reference sequence). Between the trimmed V and J ends, which lost 5 bases and 6 bases, there was a span of 14 bases. The CDR3 runs 14 residues. CDR3 nucleotide sequence: TGTGCCAGCAGCGTCGGACTAGGGGGCAATGAGCAGTTCTTC. It encodes CASSVGLGGNEQFF.

This clone was counted a single time. CDR3: CASEGQGGYEQYF. The CDR3 DNA reads as TGTGCCAGCGAAGGACAGGGAGGCTACGAGCAGTACTTC. This sequence joins TRBV2 and TRBJ2-7, with 8 bases matching TRBD1. In germline, CDR1 is SNHLY, CDR2 FYNNEI. The CDR3 contains 13 residues. J gave up 3 bases and V 8 bases, and 6 bases lay outside the gene matches.

This clone was detected once. The chain combines TRBV6-5 with TRBJ1-6, with TRBD1 matching 8 bases. The CDR3 is 16 residues long. CDR1 MNHEY and CDR2 SVGAGI come from the germline V gene. The V segment lost 0 bases and the J segment 7 bases; nucleotides outside the gene matches: 5. The CDR3 bases are TGTGCCAGCAGTTACTCCCAGGGGGCTAAAAATTCACCCCTCCACTTT. Protein: CASSYSQGAKNSPLHF.

This clone came up a few times. This sequence joins TRBV30 and TRBJ2-7; 7 bases are a match to TRBD1. The germline gives CDR1 GTSNPN, CDR2 SVGIG (reference sequence). The CDR3 consists of 13 residues. The V segment lost 5 bases and the J segment 6 bases; nucleotides outside the gene matches: 10. CDR3 nucleotides: TGTGCCTGGGGGGACAGAACAGGGTCCGAGCAGTACTTC. Protein product: CAWGDRTGSEQYF.

The V and J genes are TRBV5-4 and TRBJ2-1; a possible D gene is TRBD2 (6 bases). The CDR3 is 16 residues long. Germline V gives CDR1 SGHNT, CDR2 YYREEE (reference sequence). The ends were cut back, 0 bases at V and 4 bases at J, with 14 bases in the middle. The CDR3 loop reads CASSLEGGTNYNEQFF. In DNA, the CDR3 is TGTGCCAGCAGCTTGGAGGGCGGGACCAATTACAATGAGCAGTTCTTC. The complete variable domain, with remaining parts taken from reference TRBV5-4 and TRBJ2-1, reads ETGVTQSPTHLIKTRGQQVTLRCSSQSGHNTVSWYQQALGQGPQFIFQYYREEENGRGNFPPRFSGLQFPNYSSELNVNALELDDSALYLCASSLEGGTNYNEQFFGPGTRLTVL.

The count of this clone is one. The CDR3 loop reads CASSAEIPYEQYF. The DNA of the CDR3 is TGTGCCAGCAGTGCTGAGATTCCCTACGAGCAGTACTTC. The rearrangement uses TRBV6-5 and TRBJ2-7; D uncertain. The germline V gene encodes CDR1 MNHEY and CDR2 SVGAGI. The CDR3 covers 13 residues. The V and J ends lost 5 bases and 2 bases respectively, with 10 bases between them.

In DNA form, the CDR3 reads TGTGCGACCACTGCGAGGAGCCCTGAAGCTTTCTTT. Translated, it gives CATTARSPEAFF. V and J are TRBV28 and TRBJ1-1, with no clear D. The CDR3 consists of 12 residues. The germline V gene has CDR1 MDHEN and CDR2 SYDVKM. The whole variable domain, remainder taken from reference TRBV28 and TRBJ1-1, is DVKVTQSSRYLVKRTGEKVFLECVQDMDHENMFWYRQDPGLGLRLIYFSYDVKMKEKGDIPEGYSVSREKKERFSLILESASTNQTSMYLCATTARSPEAFFGQGTRLTVV.

This clone has just a few counts. J is TRBJ1-1 and V is TRBV5-1; no reliable D call. Between the trimmed V and J ends, which lost 0 bases and 7 bases, there was a span of 10 bases. CDR3 length: 13 residues. Germline V gene sequence: CDR1 SGHRS, CDR2 YFSETQ. Written as DNA, the CDR3 is TGCGCCAGCAGCTTGGTTGAACGTAGTGAAGCTTTCTTT. It codes for CASSLVERSEAFF.

The chain links TRBV6-5 to TRBJ1-5, with D perhaps TRBD1 (6 bases). CDR3 length: 14 residues. Trimming left V 6 bases short and J 3 bases short, with 12 bases between. Germline loops: CDR1 MNHEY, CDR2 SVGAGI. CDR3 loop: CASRSQGYNQPQHF. The CDR3 DNA sequence: TGTGCCAGCAGATCACAGGGATACAATCAGCCCCAGCATTTT.